This T cell receptor (beta chain) was sequenced during a study of identical twins. Findings of the study overall: With abundant cord blood beta clonotypes, insertions were fewer; memory repertoires showed no such pattern. Not following the same donors, the study drew its conclusions from cross-sectional statistical analysis. Zero-insertion analyses could be partly confounded by invariant MAIT and iNKT cells.

The V and J ends lost 2 bases and 5 bases respectively, with 8 bases between them. CDR1 KGHDR and CDR2 SFDVKD come from the germline V gene. The CDR3 loop spans 13 amino acids. About this clonotype itself: Its antigen is still unknown.

One entry per CDR3 protein results from TCRdb running MiXCR on the 5' RACE reads. Among about 530,000 distinct CDR3 sequences listed, roughly 15% were seen once. These data also featured in a second study, about yellow fever vaccine responses in identical twins. That paper notes: Reportedly, the T cell response mounted by twins to vaccine seemed partly convergent, partly personalized.

Sequenced sample: CD4+ T cells sorted from blood. The chain employs TRBV24-1 and TRBJ2-5; unclear D gene. The clonotype comes from a woman between 18 and 29 years old in good health. The CDR3 here is CATSDWGLETQYF. CDR3 DNA sequence: TGTGCCACCAGTGATTGGGGATTGGAGACCCAGTACTTC.